Given below is one TCR beta chain in context. The record originates from a study of CD8 T cells in Susac syndrome. Germline CDR1 MNHNS, CDR2 SASEGT. The V gene lost 1 base and the J gene lost 2 bases, with 8 bases spanning the gap. The CDR3 length is 15 residues. The RNA input was about 0.45 to 1 ug, and it was reverse transcribed with random hexamers. TCRdb analysed the immunoSEQ multiplex PCR reads with MiXCR anew, one entry per CDR3 protein. The data contain 330,000 or so distinct CDR3 sequences, around 91% of them singletons. What was sequenced was CD8+ T cells from PBMCs. This chain uses TRBV6-1 with TRBJ2-2; the D is unclear. The source is a human donor with multiple sclerosis. For the CDR3, the DNA is TGTGCCAGCAGTGAAGACGCCTCTAACACCGGGGAGCTGTTTTTT. This encodes CASSEDASNTGELFF.